This T cell receptor beta chain comes out of a study of Ad26.COV2.S vaccination and SARS-CoV-2 variants. Treatment defined: roughly 19 received Ad26.COV2.S at low or high dose, single or two shots; about 5 received placebo; per-sample allocation not given. Samples analyzed were those drawn on day 63 after the first vaccine or placebo injection. Germline values: CDR1 SEHNR, CDR2 FQNEAQ (reference sequence). The CDR3 runs to 14 residues. V trimming: 4 bases; J trimming: 10 bases; junction bases outside the gene matches: 10. Sequencing used immunoSEQ multiplex PCR; TCRdb keeps in-frame clones, though not all of them. Here the sample spans 300,000 to 400,000 clones, 88% being singletons. Points on this clone: No antigen is known for it.

Study-wide results and limits: It was found that vaccine and placebo recipients had similar non-spike TCR breadth.

This clonotype was sampled from a person between 18 and 65 years old who received the Ad26.COV2.S COVID-19 vaccine or a placebo. This rearrangement joins TRBV7-9 to TRBJ1-1; TRBD1 matches 9 bases. The source material was peripheral blood, sampled in a trial of Ad26.COV2.S vaccine versus placebo. The CDR3 DNA follows: TGTGCCAGCAGCTCAACAGGGGGCTCCCTTGGAGCTTTCTTT. It yields the protein CASSSTGGSLGAFF.